The T cell receptor beta chain under discussion was sequenced for a study of read filtering for tumor transcriptome and immune sequencing. Study context: Among patients, 17 to 20 were male and some 15 female, aged roughly 40 to 90 (mean about 66). Eight or nine patients were R-ISS I, 16 were R-ISS II, about seven were R-ISS III.

From 400 to 450 ng of RNA, a library with molecular barcoded alpha/delta and beta/gamma adaptors was made. TCRdb processed the reads anew with MiXCR; each CDR3 protein has one entry. Altogether about 48,000 distinct CDR3 sequences are present, approximately 18% being singletons, with the ten largest covering less than 20%. This clonotype was seen at least ten times. Bone marrow was sampled from every patient at the time of active disease. The germline CDR1 and CDR2 sequences are SGHNT and YYREEE (reference sequence). J lost 1 base, V lost 0 bases, and 4 bases had no gene match. The CDR3 is 16 residues long.

This clonotype was sampled from a donor at least 40 years old with multiple myeloma. Sequenced material: a population of CD138-negative cells sorted from bone marrow. The genes are TRBV5-4 and TRBJ2-5; 9 bases are a match to TRBD2. CDR3 residues: CASSLGPAGGQETQYF. The CDR3, as DNA: TGTGCCAGCAGCTTGGGGCCAGCGGGGGGCCAAGAGACCCAGTACTTC.